The clone carrying this T cell receptor (beta chain) turned up a few times. Trimming removed 3 bases at V and 10 bases at J, with 17 bases between. Germline-derived CDR1 and CDR2 are SGHRS and YFSETQ. This CDR3 contains 15 residues. This entry is derived from a study of patients and donors after allogeneic stem cell transplantation. TCRdb itself ran the RT-PCR reads through MiXCR, one entry per CDR3 protein. The repertoire holds roughly 880,000 distinct CDR3 sequences, with roughly 18% as singletons. Sequenced sample: blood, either unsorted or a sorted T cell fraction (not recorded which). The genes are TRBV5-1 and TRBJ1-6, with D uncertain. The origin of this receptor is a human donor who was either an allogeneic HSCT recipient or a stem cell or donor lymphocyte infusion donor (not recorded which). It is not recorded whose cells these are; they may come from a transplant donor. CDR3 protein: CASSSLDHRGSPLHF. The CDR3 region has the DNA TGCGCCAGCAGCTCCTTGGACCATCGTGGGTCACCCCTCCACTTT.